This T cell receptor beta chain was obtained from a study of CD8 T cells in ankylosing spondylitis. To note about this clonotype: The antigen is unknown.

TCRdb independently ran MiXCR on the 5' RACE reads; one entry per CDR3 protein. There are under 550,000 distinct CDR3 sequences in the sample; about 25% occur only once, and 0.89% lies in the top ten. The CDR3 is made up of 15 amino acids. Germline CDR1 is SGHRS and CDR2 is YFSETQ. The germline V and J ends were trimmed by 7 bases and 1 base, with 17 bases remaining between them. Regarding the study as a whole: Among TCR beta sequences, a motif of under ten highly homologous variants appeared characteristic of ankylosing spondylitis blood.

This chain connects TRBV5-1 to TRBJ2-5; D call uncertain. The material sequenced was blood, either unsorted or a sorted T cell fraction (not recorded which). The receptor was isolated from a male donor with ankylosing spondylitis. The CDR3 here is CASGSRMQAQETQYF. The DNA of the CDR3 is TGCGCCAGCGGATCTCGAATGCAGGCCCAAGAGACCCAGTACTTC.